The 9 T cell receptor beta chains below all came from one sample that was sequenced in a study of a mutant IDH1 vaccine in newly diagnosed glioma. Time point: baseline, week 1 (first vaccination visit). As for treatment: pre-vaccination baseline after standard-of-care therapy. Only in-frame clones appear in the TCRdb table, and some are missing; sequencing was by immunoSEQ multiplex PCR. The top ten clones hold 1.5% to 2% of a sample with 45,000 to 60,000 clones, over 65% of them seen once. Material: PBMCs, obtained from a glioma patient treated with radiotherapy, temozolomide or both. These receptor sequences come from a woman in her 40s with glioma.

This clone was observed once. The genes are TRBV18 and TRBJ2-2; possibly TRBD1 for D (6 bases). Trimming shortened V by 3 bases and J by 4 bases, and 12 bases separated the two germline ends. The germline V gene encodes CDR1 KGHSH and CDR2 LQKENI. CDR3 length: 15 amino acids. The CDR3, as DNA: TGTGCCAGCTCACCGTACAGGGAGTTCACCGGGGAGCTGTTTTTT. It codes for CASSPYREFTGELFF.

This clone was found once. This chain connects TRBV7-8 to TRBJ2-1; 8 nucleotides agree with TRBD2. The germline CDR1 and CDR2 sequences are SGHVS and FQNEAQ. V gave up 8 bases and J gave up 7 bases; unmatched junction bases: 13. The CDR3 is 15 amino acids. CDR3 bases: TGTGCCAGCGTAACCGGGGGGGCCAGGTTAAATGAGCAGTTCTTC. Protein product: CASVTGGARLNEQFF. Full variable domain (outside the CDR3, taken from reference TRBV7-8 and TRBJ2-1): GAGVSQSPRYKVAKRGQDVALRCDPISGHVSLFWYQQALGQGPEFLTYFQNEAQLDKSGLPSDRFFAERPEGSVSTLKIQRTQQEDSAVYLCASVTGGARLNEQFFGPGTRLTVL.

V usage is TRBV6-1 and J usage is TRBJ1-4, with D tentatively TRBD1 (5 bases). The CDR3 has 15 residues. CDR1 is MNHNS, CDR2 SASEGT, per germline. The ends were cut back, 2 bases at V and 6 bases at J, with 13 bases in the middle. The CDR3 DNA sequence: TGTGCCAGCAGTGAAACAGGTGGAGACCATGAAAAACTGTTTTTT. This sequence encodes CASSETGGDHEKLFF.

Only a few counts were recorded for this clone. The chain employs TRBV7-9 and TRBJ2-4; TRBD2 might be the D (6 bases). V was trimmed by 4 bases and J by 0 bases, leaving 7 bases between them. Germline V gene lookup returns CDR1 SEHNR and CDR2 FQNEAQ (reference sequence). This CDR3 is 14 amino acids long. For the CDR3, the DNA is TGTGCCAGCAGCTGGGAGGTAGCCAAAAACATTCAGTACTTC. It is translated as CASSWEVAKNIQYF.

The chain uses TRBV4-3 and TRBJ2-7; D is possibly TRBD2 (6 bases). The CDR3 is made up of 16 amino acids. The V and J ends lost 3 bases and 0 bases respectively, with 15 bases between them. Germline CDR1 is LGHNA and CDR2 is YSLEER. Written as DNA, the CDR3 is TGCGCCAGCAGCCATGGCCCGGGGGTGTCCTCCTACGAGCAGTACTTC. Its translation is CASSHGPGVSSYEQYF.

A remark on this clone: Other DNA sequences from this sample encode an identical CDR3 as well. The chain couples TRBV19 to TRBJ1-1, with D perhaps matching TRBD1 (6 bases). CDR1 and CDR2 (germline): LNHDA, SQIVND (reference sequence). V dropped 3 bases and J dropped 3 bases, with 11 bases sitting between them. The CDR3 consists of 14 residues. The CDR3 protein is CASSIGQGYTEAFF. As DNA, the CDR3 is TGTGCCAGTAGTATCGGTCAGGGGTACACTGAAGCTTTCTTT.

The chain is built from TRBV10-1 and TRBJ2-2; 10 bases are a match to TRBD1. The germline gives CDR1 WNHNN, CDR2 SYGVQD (reference sequence). CDR3 length equals 14 residues. V lost 6 bases to trimming and J lost 5 bases; unmatched junction nucleotides: 3. DNA of the CDR3: TGCGCCAGCAGCCGGACAGGGGGGACCGGGGAGCTGTTTTTT. Translated: CASSRTGGTGELFF.

This chain links TRBV12-2 with TRBJ2-2; TRBD1, the table's D call, lacks a check against the DNA. TRBV12-2 is assigned pseudogene status. This CDR3 has 18 amino acids. The CDR3 DNA sequence: TGTGCAAGTCGCACCCGTCGGCCCGGGACAGGGGGGACCGGGGAGCTGTTTTTT. Protein product: CASRTRRPGTGGTGELFF.

J is TRBJ2-7 and V is TRBV6-5; D ambiguous. The CDR3 has 13 amino acids. CDR1 is MNHEY and CDR2 is SVGAGI in the germline V gene. V gave up 2 bases and J gave up 7 bases, with 12 bases separating them. CDR3 in DNA: TGTGCCAGCAGTTACCCAGGCCTCGGGGAGCAGTACTTC. Protein product: CASSYPGLGEQYF.